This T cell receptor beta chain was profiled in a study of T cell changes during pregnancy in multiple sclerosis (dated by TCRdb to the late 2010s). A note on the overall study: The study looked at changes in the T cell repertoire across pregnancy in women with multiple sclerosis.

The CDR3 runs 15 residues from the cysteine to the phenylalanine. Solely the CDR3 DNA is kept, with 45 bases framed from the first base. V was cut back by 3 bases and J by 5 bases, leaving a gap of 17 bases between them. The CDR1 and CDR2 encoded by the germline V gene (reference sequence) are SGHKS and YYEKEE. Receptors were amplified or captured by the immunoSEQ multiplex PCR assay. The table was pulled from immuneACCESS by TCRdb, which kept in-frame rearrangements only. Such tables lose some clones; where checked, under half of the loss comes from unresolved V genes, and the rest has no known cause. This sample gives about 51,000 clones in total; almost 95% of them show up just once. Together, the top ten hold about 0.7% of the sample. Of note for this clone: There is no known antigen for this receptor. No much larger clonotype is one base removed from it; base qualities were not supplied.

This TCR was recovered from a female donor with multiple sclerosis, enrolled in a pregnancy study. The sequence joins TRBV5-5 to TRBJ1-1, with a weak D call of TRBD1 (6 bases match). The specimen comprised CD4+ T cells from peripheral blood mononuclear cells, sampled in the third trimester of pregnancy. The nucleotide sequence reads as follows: TGTGCCAGCAGCTCGGGGGGAGGGACATTGACTGAAGCTTTCTTT. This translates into CASSSGGGTLTEAFF. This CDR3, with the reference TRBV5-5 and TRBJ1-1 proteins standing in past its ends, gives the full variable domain DAGVTQSPTHLIKTRGQQVTLRCSPISGHKSVSWYQQVLGQGPQFIFQYYEKEERGRGNFPDRFSARQFPNYSSELNVNALLLGDSALYLCASSSGGGTLTEAFFGQGTRLTVV.